These T cell receptor beta chains were read from a single sample in a study of cytomegalovirus exposure and HLA in healthy donors. The method was immunoSEQ multiplex PCR; TCRdb's version includes in-frame clones alone and lacks a portion of them. Of some 140,000 clones listed, around 79% are singletons. Sequencing was performed on PBMCs. The receptors shown here come from a middle-aged man in good health and CMV-seropositive. Each CDR3 is given with its conserved first and last residue. D genes are given only for firm matches. Size values are once, few and many counts, or a class for expanded clones, and some rows have none.

V gene	D gene	J gene	clone size	CDR3 DNA	CDR3 protein
TRBV11-3	TRBD2	TRBJ2-1	NA	TGTGCCAGCAGCCCCAGACACGGGACTAGGAGGGAGAATGAGCAGTTCTTC	CASSPRHGTRRENEQFF
TRBV15	NA	TRBJ2-5	NA	TGTGCCACCAGCAGGGACAGTGAAACCCAGTACTTC	CATSRDSETQYF
TRBV2	NA	TRBJ1-1	NA	TGTGCCAGCCAGGAAGGACAGTTGAACACTGAAGCTTTCTTT	CASQEGQLNTEAFF
TRBV11-2	NA	TRBJ1-6	NA	TGTGCCAGCAGCTTAGGCGGGGTTTATTCACCCCTCCACTTT	CASSLGGVYSPLHF
TRBV11-2	TRBD2	TRBJ2-1	NA	TGTGCCAGCAGCTCCTTAGCGGGGACTAATAAGGATGAGCAGTTCTTC	CASSSLAGTNKDEQFF
TRBV28	TRBD1	TRBJ1-2	NA	TGTGCCAGCAGCTCAGGGGGCTACGACTATGGCTACACCTTC	CASSSGGYDYGYTF
TRBV5-8	NA	TRBJ1-4	NA	TGTGCCAGCAGCTTGGGATACATCGAAACTAATGAAAAACTGTTTTTT	CASSLGYIETNEKLFF
TRBV6-5	NA	TRBJ2-7	NA	TGTGCCAGCAGACGACAGATTTTATACGAGCAGTACTTC	CASRRQILYEQYF
TRBV6-1	NA	TRBJ2-1	once	TGTGCCAGCAGACCCAGGGGGGTGAATGAGCAGTTCTTC	CASRPRGVNEQFF
TRBV15	NA	TRBJ1-2	NA	TGTGCCACCAGCAGAGAACGGTATGGCTACACCTTC	CATSRERYGYTF
TRBV29-1	TRBD2	TRBJ2-5	NA	TGCAGCGTTGGACTAGCGGGGGTCGGCGAGACCCAGTACTTC	CSVGLAGVGETQYF
TRBV5-5	TRBD1	TRBJ1-4	once	TGTGCCAGCAGCCGAAACAGGGGCACCGATGAAAAACTGTTTTTT	CASSRNRGTDEKLFF
TRBV5-1	TRBD2	TRBJ2-7	NA	TGCGCCAGCAGCTTCGGACTAGCGGGAGGTGTAGTGGACTCCTTC	CASSFGLAGGVVDSF
TRBV5-1	TRBD1	TRBJ1-2	NA	TGCGCCAGCAGCCGTACAGGGGGTGAGAGCTATGGCTACACCTTC	CASSRTGGESYGYTF
TRBV5-1	NA	TRBJ1-1	NA	TGCGCCAGCAGCTTGCAAGCGGGCACTGAAGCTTTCTTT	CASSLQAGTEAFF
TRBV6-1	NA	TRBJ1-3	few	TGTGCCAGCAGTGAACACGGGATCTCTGGAAACACCATATATTTT	CASSEHGISGNTIYF
TRBV5-4	TRBD2	TRBJ2-7	NA	TGTGCCAGCAGCCCCGGGACTAGCGGCTACGAGCAGTACTTC	CASSPGTSGYEQYF
TRBV5-5	NA	TRBJ1-5	NA	TGTGCCAGCAGCTTCCGGGGGGATCAGCCCCAGCATTTT	CASSFRGDQPQHF
TRBV13	TRBD2	TRBJ2-7	NA	TGTGCCAGCAGCTCCCCCGGGACTAGCGGATACGAGCAGTACTTC	CASSSPGTSGYEQYF
TRBV29-1	NA	TRBJ1-1	few	TGCAGCGTTGGGGGGCAGGGACGTAACACTGAAGCTTTCTTT	CSVGGQGRNTEAFF
TRBV2	NA	TRBJ1-2	few	TGTGCCAGCAGCGCCCTAATCCGGTCTAACTATGGCTACACCTTC	CASSALIRSNYGYTF
TRBV4-2	NA	TRBJ2-1	NA	TGTGCCAGCAGCCAAGGGTACCTAGAGGATGAGCAGTTCTTC	CASSQGYLEDEQFF
TRBV7-9	NA	TRBJ1-3	NA	TGTGCCAGCAGCTCCTTATCAGGGGCGGGAAACACCATATATTTT	CASSSLSGAGNTIYF
TRBV7-8	NA	TRBJ2-7	NA	TGTGCCAGCAGCTTAATGCTAGCGAATTCCTACGAGCAGTACTTC	CASSLMLANSYEQYF
TRBV29-1	TRBD2	TRBJ2-2	NA	TGCAGCGTTGAAGGAATTAGCGGGAGGGGCACCGGGGAGCTGTTTTTT	CSVEGISGRGTGELFF
TRBV7-9	NA	TRBJ1-6	once	TGTGCCAGCAGCCGACAGAATTCACCCCTCCACTTT	CASSRQNSPLHF
TRBV6-5	NA	TRBJ2-7	few	TGTGCCAGCACCCCTAGAGCGACCTACGAGCAGTACTTC	CASTPRATYEQYF
TRBV2	TRBD1	TRBJ1-4	NA	TGTGCCAGCAGGGGACAGACAGTAACTAATGAAAAACTGTTTTTT	CASRGQTVTNEKLFF
TRBV11-3	NA	TRBJ2-5	NA	TGTGCCAGCAGCCTCTACGGAGAAGAGACCCAGTACTTC	CASSLYGEETQYF
TRBV5-1	TRBD1	TRBJ2-2	NA	TGCGCCAGCAGTGTACAGGGGGAGAACACCGGGGAGCTGTTTTTT	CASSVQGENTGELFF
TRBV4-1	TRBD2	TRBJ2-5	NA	TGCGCCAGCAGCCAAGATGGAGGGGGACAAGGACTAGCGCGAGAGACCCAGTACTTC	CASSQDGGGQGLARETQYF
TRBV4-1	NA	TRBJ2-2	NA	TGCGCCAGCAGCCAAACCAGGCAGAACACCGGGGAGCTGTTTTTT	CASSQTRQNTGELFF
TRBV5-1	TRBD2	TRBJ2-1	NA	TGCGCCAGCAGCGACCAGTGGACTAGCGTAGGAGATGAGCAGTTCTTC	CASSDQWTSVGDEQFF
TRBV10-2	NA	TRBJ1-1	NA	TGCGCCATCCGGGACAACTCGTTATCCACTGAAGCTTTCTTT	CAIRDNSLSTEAFF
TRBV11-3	TRBD2	TRBJ2-1	NA	TGTGCCAGCAGCTTATTCTCGGCGGGACTAAATGAGCAGTTCTTC	CASSLFSAGLNEQFF
TRBV28	NA	TRBJ2-5	once	TGTGCCAGCAGCCCGAGACAGGTACAAGAGACCCAGTACTTC	CASSPRQVQETQYF
TRBV15	TRBD1	TRBJ1-1	NA	TGTGCCACCAGCAGGACGGGACAGGGGGTAAGGTACACTGAAGCTTTCTTT	CATSRTGQGVRYTEAFF
TRBV19	NA	TRBJ1-1	NA	TGTGCCAGTCAGGATACTCTGCCCATGAACACTGAAGTTTTCTTT	CASQDTLPMNTEVFF
TRBV5-1	NA	TRBJ1-4	NA	TGCGCCAGCAGCTTGGAGGGGATTAATGAAAAACTGTTTTTT	CASSLEGINEKLFF
TRBV6-5	NA	TRBJ2-2	NA	TGTGCCAGCAGTTACTCGACGCAGGGTGAGTACCGGGAGCTGTTTTTT	CASSYSTQGEYRELFF
TRBV29-1	NA	TRBJ2-5	NA	TGCAGCGGTCGACTAGGAGGGAGGACCCAGTACTTC	CSGRLGGRTQYF
TRBV28	TRBD2	TRBJ2-1	NA	TGTGCCAGCAGGCCAGGACTAGCGGGATACAATGAGCAGTTCTTC	CASRPGLAGYNEQFF